One and the same sample provided the 19 T cell receptor beta chains below, sequenced in a study of cytomegalovirus exposure and HLA in healthy donors. The PCR ran on 60 Vbeta and 13 Jbeta primers. Sequencing was performed with immunoSEQ multiplex PCR; in TCRdb, only in-frame clones are kept and a portion is missing. This table holds almost 200,000 clones, 70% to 80% found once. Sample: PBMCs. Receptors originate from a male donor in good health and CMV-seropositive.

This chain joins TRBV28 and TRBJ1-5; 11 nucleotides align to TRBD1. Germline V lookup: CDR1 MDHEN, CDR2 SYDVKM. The CDR3 loop spans 18 amino acids. Trimming cost V 8 bases and J 0 bases; bases outside gene matches: 12. The CDR3 DNA is TGTGCCAGCGGAGACCCCGGGACAGGGGGGTCTAGCAATCAGCCCCAGCATTTT. Translation gives CASGDPGTGGSSNQPQHF.

As to this clone: The DNA is left out, because the CDR3 cannot be placed on it with certainty; the CDR3 is given as TCRdb lists it. The chain is built from TRBV28 and TRBJ2-1; the table names TRBD1, a call not compared with the DNA. Germline V gene data show CDR1 as MDHEN and CDR2 as SYDVKM. The CDR3 extends over 14 residues, inclusive of both ends. The chain's CDR3 is CASSSSTGGNEQFF.

The chain links TRBV29-1 to TRBJ1-1; maybe TRBD1 (6 bases). Trimming removed 0 bases from V and 4 bases from J, with 21 bases in between. Germline V gene data show CDR1 as SQVTM and CDR2 as ANQGSEA. The length of the CDR3 is 17 residues. The chain's CDR3 is CSVEDQNILGGGTEAFF. The CDR3 DNA follows: TGCAGCGTTGAAGATCAGAATATCTTAGGGGGGGGCACTGAAGCTTTCTTT.

This rearrangement joins TRBV19 to TRBJ2-1; D might be TRBD2 (6 bases). The V end was cut by 7 bases, the J end by 10 bases, with 20 bases between. The CDR3 is made up of 14 amino acids. CDR1 is LNHDA and CDR2 is SQIVND in the germline V gene (reference sequence). CDR3 nucleotides: TGTGCCAGTACCCGCTACGGGAGTAGCGAGGAGCAGTTCTTC. Its translation is CASTRYGSSEEQFF.

The table lists this clone with a few counts. V gene TRBV25-1 combines with J gene TRBJ2-4; possibly TRBD2 for D (6 bases). CDR1 and CDR2 from the germline V gene are MGHDK and SYGVNS. The CDR3 runs to 16 residues. The V end lost 7 bases, the J end lost 3 bases, and 19 bases lay between the germline ends. This chain's CDR3 is CASTPGLLNGKNIQYF. The CDR3, as DNA: TGTGCCAGCACCCCCGGACTACTTAATGGCAAAAACATTCAGTACTTC.

J is TRBJ2-3 and V is TRBV5-1; 9 bases are a match to TRBD2. V was pared by 4 bases and J by 2 bases, with 17 bases of the junction left unmatched. The CDR3 is 19 amino acids. Germline values: CDR1 SGHRS, CDR2 YFSETQ. CDR3 region: CASSHLGLAGSLSTDTQYF. CDR3 bases: TGCGCCAGCAGCCACCTGGGACTAGCTGGGTCCCTTTCCACAGATACGCAGTATTTT.

The V and J genes are TRBV7-6 and TRBJ2-1, with 10 bases identical to TRBD2. The CDR3 loop spans 17 amino acids. The V gene's germline CDR1 is SGHVS and CDR2 FNYEAQ. V was pared by 2 bases and J by 0 bases, with 4 bases of the junction left unmatched. CDR3 region: CASSLTSGIGSYNEQFF. The CDR3 coding sequence is TGTGCCAGCAGCTTAACTAGCGGGATCGGCTCCTACAATGAGCAGTTCTTC.

This rearrangement joins TRBV2 to TRBJ1-5; TRBD1 agrees at 7 bases. Per the germline V gene, CDR1 is SNHLY and CDR2 is FYNNEI. The V and J ends lost 3 bases and 2 bases, in that order; junction bases with no gene match: 7. CDR3 length: 16 residues. The CDR3 protein is CASSERQGSGNQPQHF. The CDR3 DNA sequence: TGTGCCAGCAGTGAGCGACAGGGCTCTGGCAATCAGCCCCAGCATTTT.

Only one count was recorded for this clone. The genes are TRBV7-2 and TRBJ2-2, with 7 positions matching TRBD1. The germline gives CDR1 SGHTA, CDR2 FQGNSA. The ends lost 2 bases at V and 4 bases at J; junction bases unmatched: 4. The CDR3 extends over 15 amino acids. As DNA, the CDR3 is TGTGCCAGCAGCTTATTCGGGACAGTCACCGGGGAGCTGTTTTTT. Protein product: CASSLFGTVTGELFF.

This chain uses TRBV6-5 with TRBJ1-5; a possible D gene is TRBD1 (5 bases). The CDR3 has 14 amino acids. Per the germline V gene, CDR1 is MNHEY and CDR2 is SVGAGI. V dropped 0 bases and J dropped 8 bases, with 11 bases sitting between them. The CDR3 is CASSYSGGTEPQHF. Written as DNA, the CDR3 is TGTGCCAGCAGTTACTCGGGGGGAACGGAGCCCCAGCATTTT.

This rearrangement joins TRBV5-4 to TRBJ2-5; D perhaps matches TRBD2 (6 bases). From germline, CDR1 is SGHNT and CDR2 YYREEE (reference sequence). Trimming removed 7 bases from V and 1 base from J, with 14 bases in between. This CDR3 is 14 amino acids long. CDR3 in DNA: TGTGCCAGCGGTCGGGGCGGGGCCCAAGAGACCCAGTACTTC. Residues: CASGRGGAQETQYF.

The rearrangement links TRBV7-3 to TRBJ2-1, with 7 nucleotides matching TRBD1. Germline CDR1 reads SGHTA; CDR2 reads FQGTGA. This CDR3 is built from 15 residues. V trimming: 5 bases; J trimming: 7 bases; junction bases outside the gene matches: 11. The CDR3 spells CASSVVHKGANEQFF. CDR3 DNA: TGTGCCAGCAGCGTAGTACACAAGGGGGCAAATGAGCAGTTCTTC.

CDR3 in amino acids: CASSHGLSGNSYEQYF. As DNA, the CDR3 is TGCGCCAGCAGCCACGGACTTAGCGGGAACTCCTACGAGCAGTACTTC. The chain joins TRBV4-3 to TRBJ2-7, with 8 bases fitting TRBD2. The V segment lost 3 bases and the J segment 0 bases; nucleotides outside the gene matches: 7. In germline, CDR1 is LGHNA, CDR2 YSLEER. CDR3 length: 16 residues.

The chain links TRBV10-3 to TRBJ1-1; 9 bases match TRBD1. V dropped 6 bases and J dropped 0; count of bases not matched to a gene: 11. CDR1 is ENHRY and CDR2 is SYGVKD in the germline V gene. CDR3 length equals 17 residues. The CDR3 nucleotides read TGTGCCATCAGGCGCGAGACAGGGGGTACGATGAACACTGAAGCTTTCTTT. Its translation is CAIRRETGGTMNTEAFF.

This chain joins TRBV19 and TRBJ2-7; tentative D call: TRBD2 (5 bases). Trimming pared 0 bases from V and 6 bases from J, leaving 12 bases between. CDR3 length: 14 amino acids. From germline, CDR1 is LNHDA and CDR2 SQIVND (reference sequence). The chain's CDR3 is CASSIEAARGEQYF. DNA for the CDR3: TGTGCCAGTAGTATAGAAGCGGCTCGTGGCGAGCAGTACTTC.

The chain is built from TRBV27 and TRBJ2-7; the match to TRBD1 covers 7 bases. This CDR3 is 14 amino acids long. Germline V lookup: CDR1 MNHEY, CDR2 SMNVEV (reference sequence). V dropped 8 bases and J dropped 1; count of bases not matched to a gene: 8. DNA for the CDR3: TGTGCCAGCCGGCAACCGGGACAGTCCTACGAGCAGTACTTC. It encodes CASRQPGQSYEQYF.

The chain links TRBV19 to TRBJ1-5; D is ambiguous. Germline V lookup: CDR1 LNHDA, CDR2 SQIVND (reference sequence). The CDR3 contains 15 residues. Trimming cost V 5 bases and J 2 bases, with 13 bases left between them. The CDR3 nucleotides are TGTGCCAGTAGTCTCCAGGTTGTACGCAATCAGCCCCAGCATTTT. Translation gives CASSLQVVRNQPQHF.

CDR3 residues: CASSFEGGTEAFF. CDR3 nucleotides: TGTGCCAGCAGCTTTGAGGGAGGGACTGAAGCTTTCTTT. V and J are TRBV11-2 and TRBJ1-1; D not resolved. CDR3 size: 13 residues. Germline CDR1 is SGHAT and CDR2 is FQNNGV. Trimming took 3 bases from V and 5 from J, leaving 10 bases between them.

V is TRBV20-1 and J is TRBJ1-4; 7 nucleotides agree with TRBD1. The CDR3 sequence is 11 residues long. Germline lookup yields CDR1 DFQATT and CDR2 SNEGSKA (reference sequence). J was trimmed by 8 bases and V by 8 bases; bases with no gene match: 5. Here the CDR3 reads CSTDRAEKLFF. The CDR3 nucleotides read TGCAGTACTGACAGGGCAGAAAAACTGTTTTTT.